These 26 T cell receptor beta chains originate from one sample sequenced in a study of T-cell memory formation after mild COVID-19. TCRdb ran MiXCR on the 5' RACE reads and lists one entry per CDR3 protein. The profile covers fewer than 700,000 distinct CDR3 sequences, with 18% appearing a single time and more than 10% taken by the ten largest. The sequenced material came from PBMCs or a T cell subset sorted from them (not recorded which). The receptors shown here come from an adult woman who had mild COVID-19 (a few samples of this study predate the infection). Cell type and time point are not known.

The gene calls are TRBV9 and TRBJ2-1; no definite D call. The CDR3 runs to 15 residues. Germline V gene lookup returns CDR1 SGDLS and CDR2 YYNGEE. V lost 2 bases and J lost 3, with 12 bases in between. In DNA form, the CDR3 reads TGTGCCAGCAGCGTCGGGCCAACAATCTACAATGAGCAGTTCTTC. Translation gives CASSVGPTIYNEQFF.

The table lists this clonotype with a few counts. The rearrangement links TRBV14 to TRBJ2-6, with D tentatively TRBD1 (6 bases). Trimming took off 2 bases at V and 0 bases at J, with 17 bases between the two ends. Per germline, CDR1 SGHDN and CDR2 FVKESK. The CDR3 contains 19 residues. Here the CDR3 reads CASSQNPGKGDSGANVLTF. The CDR3 DNA follows: TGTGCCAGCAGCCAAAACCCCGGAAAGGGGGACTCTGGGGCCAACGTCCTGACTTTC.

V usage is TRBV4-3 and J usage is TRBJ2-3, with 10 bases identical to TRBD2. The CDR3 runs 16 residues. Trimming removed 3 bases from V and 1 base from J; junction bases left unmatched: 4. Germline CDR1 and CDR2: LGHNA and YSLEER. The CDR3 region has the DNA TGCGCCAGCAGCCAGTTAAGCGGGAGGGGCACAGATACGCAGTATTTT. This encodes CASSQLSGRGTDTQYF.

This clonotype was recorded a few times. This chain uses TRBV20-1 with TRBJ2-1, with 12 bases matching TRBD2. The germline V gene encodes CDR1 DFQATT and CDR2 SNEGSKA (reference sequence). This CDR3 has 16 amino acids. J was trimmed by 7 bases and V by 1 base; bases with no gene match: 8. The CDR3 nucleotides read TGCAGTGCTAGAGGTCCTAGCGGGAGGGCCCCGAATGAGCAGTTCTTC. This sequence encodes CSARGPSGRAPNEQFF.

V usage is TRBV15 and J usage is TRBJ2-1; maybe TRBD2 (6 bases). The CDR3 consists of 17 residues. The ends were cut back, 0 bases at V and 4 bases at J, with 16 bases in the middle. Germline V gene data show CDR1 as LNHNV and CDR2 as YYDKDF (reference sequence). CDR3 nucleotides: TGTGCCACCAGCAGAGATTCCCCGGTAGCGGTGTACAATGAGCAGTTCTTC. Its translation: CATSRDSPVAVYNEQFF.

This clonotype was counted only a few times. The chain joins TRBV4-1 to TRBJ2-3; 11 bases align to TRBD2. V shed 6 bases, J shed 4 bases, and the junction held 15 bases outside the gene matches. This CDR3 contains 18 residues. In germline, CDR1 is MGHRA, CDR2 YSYEKL. The chain's CDR3 is CASRRVTSGGPEADTQYF. The CDR3 bases are TGCGCCAGCAGGCGCGTAACTAGCGGGGGCCCTGAGGCAGATACGCAGTATTTT.

This clonotype showed up just a few times. The CDR3 is CASSYSGQGGGNEQFF. The CDR3, as DNA: TGTGCCAGCAGTTACTCGGGACAGGGGGGTGGCAATGAGCAGTTCTTC. J is TRBJ2-1 and V is TRBV6-5, with 11 bases aligning to TRBD1. This CDR3 is built from 16 residues. After removal of 0 bases from V and 6 bases from J, the junction contained 4 bases not matched to a gene. Germline V gene sequence: CDR1 MNHEY, CDR2 SVGAGI.

This clonotype was seen a few times. The CDR3 reads CASSYSNGVETQYF. The CDR3 DNA reads TGTGCCAGCAGTTACTCGAACGGGGTCGAGACCCAGTACTTC. The chain carries TRBV6-2 or TRBV6-3 and TRBJ2-5, with TRBD2 as a possible D gene (5 bases). Germline CDR1 MNHEY, CDR2 SVGEGT. The CDR3 length is 14 residues. V lost 0 bases and J 5 bases, leaving 10 bases between the germline ends.

V usage is TRBV4-1 and J usage is TRBJ2-1; 10 bases line up with TRBD2. Germline lookup yields CDR1 MGHRA and CDR2 YSYEKL. This CDR3 is 15 amino acids long. Trimming at V came to 6 bases and at J to 6 bases, leaving 8 bases not matched to a gene. CDR3 DNA: TGCGCCAGCAGACCAAGCGGGGGGGCCACCAATGAGCAGTTCTTC. Amino acids: CASRPSGGATNEQFF.

This clonotype was counted many times. V is TRBV19 and J is TRBJ2-7, with 10 bases lining up with TRBD1. Germline CDR1 and CDR2: LNHDA and SQIVND (reference sequence). The V gene end was trimmed by 5 bases and the J gene end by 2 bases; junction bases not matched to a gene: 9. The CDR3 covers 16 residues. The CDR3 DNA sequence: TGTGCCAGTAGTTACTCCTCCGGGACAGGGGCCTACGAGCAGTACTTC. It specifies CASSYSSGTGAYEQYF.

Ten or more counts support this clonotype. The chain recombines TRBV24-1 with TRBJ2-1; 14 bases are a match to TRBD2. The CDR3 spans 15 residues. Germline V CDR1 and CDR2: KGHDR, SFDVKD. J was trimmed by 6 bases and V by 9 bases; bases with no gene match: 6. This CDR3 is CATQSGTSGSNEQFF. The CDR3 DNA is TGTGCCACCCAATCCGGGACTAGCGGGAGCAATGAGCAGTTCTTC.

V and J are TRBV6-5 and TRBJ1-2; D is perhaps TRBD1 (6 bases). Trimming pared 8 bases from V and 4 bases from J, leaving 14 bases between. The germline V gene encodes CDR1 MNHEY and CDR2 SVGAGI. The CDR3 contains 13 residues. The CDR3 DNA reads TGTGCCAGCGGTACAGGGAACCTCTATGGCTACACCTTC. This codes for CASGTGNLYGYTF.

There are a few counts of this clonotype. The V call is TRBV12-3 or TRBV12-4, the J call TRBJ2-3; 7 bases are shared with TRBD1. The CDR3 runs to 15 residues. With V trimmed by 6 bases and J by 2 bases, 8 bases remained unmatched. In DNA form, the CDR3 reads TGTGCCAGCAGCGATCCTACAGGGGCCACAGATACGCAGTATTTT. It specifies CASSDPTGATDTQYF.

The chain uses TRBV5-4 and TRBJ2-7, with TRBD2 identical over 7 bases. Germline trimming cut 5 bases from V and 3 bases from J; bases unmatched to any gene: 8. Germline values: CDR1 SGHNT, CDR2 YYREEE (reference sequence). The CDR3 is 14 amino acids. The CDR3 loop is CASSTSDPFYEQYF. CDR3 nucleotide sequence: TGTGCCAGCAGTACTAGCGACCCGTTCTACGAGCAGTACTTC.

CDR3 nucleotides: TGTGCCAGCAGAGGACAGTTCACAGATACGCAGTATTTT. Amino acid sequence: CASRGQFTDTQYF. V is TRBV6-1 and J is TRBJ2-3; D possibly corresponds to TRBD1 (6 bases). This CDR3 is 13 amino acids long. Trimming took off 6 bases at V and 2 bases at J, with 9 bases between the two ends. The germline V gene encodes CDR1 MNHNS and CDR2 SASEGT.

The rearrangement links TRBV6-1 to TRBJ1-2; no firm D call. In germline, CDR1 is MNHNS, CDR2 SASEGT. CDR3 length: 15 amino acids. Between the trimmed V and J ends, which lost 2 bases and 0 bases, there was a span of 10 bases. The CDR3 spells CASSERQVPNYGYTF. The CDR3 nucleotides are TGTGCCAGCAGTGAAAGGCAGGTTCCTAACTATGGCTACACCTTC.

V gene TRBV5-1 combines with J gene TRBJ2-2, with D uncertain. Germline lookup yields CDR1 SGHRS and CDR2 YFSETQ. CDR3 length: 13 residues. V was cut by 3 bases and J by 5 bases, with 8 bases left in between. CDR3 DNA sequence: TGCGCCAGCAGCTCACAATGGACCGGGGAGCTGTTTTTT. Protein: CASSSQWTGELFF.

This clonotype was seen a handful of times. The V call is TRBV5-1, the J call TRBJ2-2, with D maybe TRBD2 (6 bases). CDR3 length: 15 residues. CDR1 SGHRS and CDR2 YFSETQ come from the germline V gene. V lost 4 bases and J lost 6, with 16 bases in between. DNA for the CDR3: TGCGCCAGCAGCGGCCGGGACTCTGACGCCGGGGAGCTGTTTTTT. It yields the protein CASSGRDSDAGELFF.

CDR3 protein: CATSRGGGIYNEQFF. The CDR3 DNA is TGTGCCACCAGCAGAGGAGGGGGGATCTACAATGAGCAGTTCTTC. V usage is TRBV15 and J usage is TRBJ2-1; D possibly uses TRBD1 or TRBD2 (6 bases each). The CDR3 has 15 amino acids. The ends were cut back, 1 base at V and 3 bases at J, with 10 bases in the middle. CDR1 and CDR2 (germline): LNHNV, YYDKDF (reference sequence).

The rearrangement uses TRBV5-6 and TRBJ1-2; D gene ambiguous. The germline CDR1 and CDR2 sequences are SGHDT and YYEEEE. The CDR3 has 13 amino acids. Trimming left V 4 bases short and J 8 bases short, with 15 bases between. The CDR3 reads CASSQLGEWGYTF. The CDR3 DNA reads TGTGCCAGCAGCCAGTTAGGAGAGTGGGGCTACACCTTC.

This clonotype was observed a handful of times. This chain connects TRBV29-1 to TRBJ1-2, with D tentatively TRBD1 (6 bases). Germline V lookup: CDR1 SQVTM, CDR2 ANQGSEA. This CDR3 comprises 18 residues. V was clipped by 0 bases and J by 4 bases, with 24 bases between them. The chain's CDR3 is CSVEDEGEPPRNFYGYTF. CDR3 bases: TGCAGCGTTGAAGATGAGGGGGAACCCCCTCGGAATTTCTATGGCTACACCTTC.

Remarks on this clonotype: A much larger clone is a single base away; this may be a read error. The gene calls are TRBV12-3 or TRBV12-4 and TRBJ2-3, with 8 bases matching TRBD1. There are 14 residues in the CDR3. The ends lost 6 bases at V and 2 bases at J; junction bases unmatched: 4. The chain's CDR3 is CASSPDRDTDTQYF. As DNA, the CDR3 is TGTGCCAGCAGCCCGGACAGGGACACAGATACGCAGTATTTT.

This rearrangement joins TRBV12-3 or TRBV12-4 to TRBJ2-5, with a weak D call TRBD2 (7 bases). V lost 4 bases and J lost 2, with 14 bases in between. This CDR3 comprises 15 residues. The CDR3 coding sequence is TGTGCCAGCAGTTCTTGGGGGCGGGGGCAAGAGACCCAGTACTTC. Its protein product is CASSSWGRGQETQYF.

The V call is TRBV12-3 or TRBV12-4, the J call TRBJ1-1; 7 nucleotides agree with TRBD1. The CDR3 extends over 15 amino acids. Losses at the gene ends were 2 bases for V and 4 bases for J; bases not matched to a gene: 7. CDR3 sequence: CASSLRQGGSTEAFF. CDR3 nucleotides: TGTGCCAGCAGTTTAAGGCAGGGGGGTTCCACTGAAGCTTTCTTT.

This clonotype was observed once. This chain links TRBV6-5 with TRBJ1-6; weak D call: TRBD1 (6 bases). V shed 2 bases and J shed 3 bases, with 8 bases lying between them. Germline CDR1 is MNHEY and CDR2 is SVGAGI. This CDR3 contains 15 residues. In DNA, the CDR3 is TGTGCCAGCAGTTACAGGGGGTTCTATAATTCACCCCTCCACTTT. It codes for CASSYRGFYNSPLHF.

The V call is TRBV7-2, the J call TRBJ1-6; D may be TRBD1 (6 bases). The length of the CDR3 is 19 residues. Germline V gene lookup returns CDR1 SGHTA and CDR2 FQGNSA. V was shortened by 5 bases and J by 0 bases, with 20 bases between the two germline ends. CDR3 DNA: TGTGCCAGCAGCGGGGGGGCCAACGAGGCCCGCTCCTATAATTCACCCCTCCACTTT. This gives the protein CASSGGANEARSYNSPLHF.